These T cell receptor beta chains were read from a single sample in a study of T cell responses to AZD1222 COVID-19 vaccine. Repertoires were generated with immunoSEQ multiplex PCR, while TCRdb's copy carries only in-frame clones and drops some. The data contain approximately 180,000 clones, approximately 90% of them singletons. The sample was peripheral blood, taken on day 0 of AZD1222 vaccination. These receptors were collected from an adult in good health. The CDR3 runs from the conserved cysteine through the conserved F or W. The D gene is left open where the match is weak. Rows may omit the clone size; those that give it use once, few, many or a size class.

j_call v_call d_call cdr3_length clone_size cdr3_nt cdr3_aa
TRBJ2-7 TRBV19 NA 15 NA TGTGCCAGTAGTCGCACAGGGCTAGGGACCTACGAGCAGTACTTC CASSRTGLGTYEQYF
TRBJ1-1 TRBV9 NA 13 once TGTGCCAGCAGCGCTCGGACGGGCACTGAAGCTTTCTTT CASSARTGTEAFF
TRBJ1-1 TRBV30 TRBD1 17 NA TGTGCCTGGAGTCCCCTAGGAGAACAGGGGAGGAACACTGAAGCTTTCTTT CAWSPLGEQGRNTEAFF
TRBJ1-5 TRBV30 TRBD1 15 NA TGTGCCTGGAGTCGGACAGGGAGATTCAATCAGCCCCAGCATTTT CAWSRTGRFNQPQHF
TRBJ2-7 TRBV10-2 NA 12 NA TGCGCCAGCAGTGAAGAGGGTGACGAGCAGTACTTC CASSEEGDEQYF
TRBJ1-5 TRBV18 TRBD1 14 NA TGTGCCAGCTCACTCGCACAGGGGTATCAGCCCCAGCATTTT CASSLAQGYQPQHF
TRBJ2-7 TRBV5-4 NA 14 NA TGTGCCAGCAGCTTGAGCGTACAGACCTACGAGCAGTACTTC CASSLSVQTYEQYF
TRBJ1-2 TRBV24-1 NA 14 NA TGTGCCACCAGGGACAGCCCTGAGTCAAGCGGCTACACCTTC CATRDSPESSGYTF
TRBJ2-3 TRBV18 TRBD2 16 NA TGTGCCAGCTCCCGCCTAGCGGCGGGATCTTCAGATACGCAGTATTTT CASSRLAAGSSDTQYF
TRBJ2-7 TRBV5-1 TRBD1 15 NA TGCGCCAGCAGCTCCGGGGGGACAGGGGCCTACGAGCAGTACTTC CASSSGGTGAYEQYF
TRBJ2-6 TRBV27 TRBD1 17 NA TGTGCCAGCAGTCGTGGGACAGGGAGGACAGGGGCCAACGTCCTGACTTTC CASSRGTGRTGANVLTF
TRBJ1-2 TRBV28 NA 13 NA TGTGCCAGCAGCGCCGTACAAACCTATGGCTACACCTTC CASSAVQTYGYTF
TRBJ2-3 TRBV10-1 TRBD2 13 once TGCGCCAGCAATAGCGGGGGCACAGATACGCAGTATTTT CASNSGGTDTQYF
TRBJ2-5 TRBV7-2 NA 16 NA TGTGCCAGCAGCTTAAGGGGAAACTCCGATCAGGAGACCCAGTACTTC CASSLRGNSDQETQYF
TRBJ1-6 TRBV10-3 NA 16 NA TGTGCCATCAGTGACTTTCAGAGCTCCTATAATTCACCCCTCCACTTT CAISDFQSSYNSPLHF
TRBJ2-5 TRBV20-1 NA 13 once TGCAGTGCTAGTGTTGAGGGGCAAGAGACCCAGTACTTC CSASVEGQETQYF
TRBJ1-5 TRBV7-9 NA 14 NA TGTGCCAGCAGCTTAGGTTGGGGGAATCAGCCCCAGCATTTT CASSLGWGNQPQHF
TRBJ2-2 TRBV7-9 NA 16 NA TGTGCCAGCAGCCCACAGGTGCCTATAGGGTCCGGGGAGCTGTTTTTT CASSPQVPIGSGELFF
TRBJ2-1 TRBV6-5 NA 13 NA TGTGCCAGCACCAGCGGCCCTTACAATGAGCAGTTCTTC CASTSGPYNEQFF
TRBJ1-4 TRBV5-6 NA 15 NA TGTGCCAGCAGCCCGAAAAGGGGTCCCCTGAATTATCTGTTTTTT CASSPKRGPLNYLFF
TRBJ2-7 TRBV3-1/TRBV3-2 NA 15 NA TGTGCCAGCAGCCAAGGAGGGACCGGATCCTACGAGCAGTACTTC CASSQGGTGSYEQYF
TRBJ1-4 TRBV12-3/TRBV12-4 NA 12 NA TGTGCCAGCAGTTTGGGGGGGAGAAAACTGTTTTTT CASSLGGRKLFF
TRBJ2-1 TRBV7-3 TRBD2 17 NA TGTGCCAGCAGCTTAACGGGGACTAGCGGGAGAAGGAATGAGCAGTTCTTC CASSLTGTSGRRNEQFF
TRBJ2-5 TRBV21-1 NA 14 NA TGTGCCAGCAGCAAAGGGACAATCCAGGAGACCCAGTACTTC CASSKGTIQETQYF
TRBJ1-5 TRBV19 TRBD1 14 NA TGTGCCAGTAGTCCGACAGGGGGCAATCAGCCCCAGCATTTT CASSPTGGNQPQHF
TRBJ2-7 TRBV30 NA 13 NA TGTGCCTGGAGTGTAGAGGGTCGCGGGGAGCAGTACTTC CAWSVEGRGEQYF
TRBJ2-5 TRBV14 NA 14 NA TGTGCCAGCAGCCAAGATCCAGGGGTAGAGACCCAGTACTTC CASSQDPGVETQYF
TRBJ1-5 TRBV19 NA 17 NA TGTGCCAGTAGACAATCGACAGCCCGGGGGAGCAATCAGCCCCAGCATTTT CASRQSTARGSNQPQHF
TRBJ2-1 TRBV9 NA 14 NA TGTGCCAGCAGCCTGGACATGGGGTGGGATGAGCAGTTCTTC CASSLDMGWDEQFF
TRBJ2-2 TRBV16 NA 14 NA TGTGCCAGCAGCCTAGAAATAGGCGCCGGGGAGCTGTTTTTT CASSLEIGAGELFF
TRBJ2-7 TRBV11-2 TRBD1 13 NA TGTGCCAGCAGCCTCGGACAGGGGGCTCCCCTCTACTTC CASSLGQGAPLYF
TRBJ2-7 TRBV7-3 TRBD2 17 NA TGTGCCAGCAGCTTTTACCCCCCGACTAGCGTGTTCTACGAGCAGTACTTC CASSFYPPTSVFYEQYF
TRBJ2-3 TRBV5-4 NA 12 once TGTGCCAGCAGCTTCTACCCAGATACGCAGTATTTT CASSFYPDTQYF